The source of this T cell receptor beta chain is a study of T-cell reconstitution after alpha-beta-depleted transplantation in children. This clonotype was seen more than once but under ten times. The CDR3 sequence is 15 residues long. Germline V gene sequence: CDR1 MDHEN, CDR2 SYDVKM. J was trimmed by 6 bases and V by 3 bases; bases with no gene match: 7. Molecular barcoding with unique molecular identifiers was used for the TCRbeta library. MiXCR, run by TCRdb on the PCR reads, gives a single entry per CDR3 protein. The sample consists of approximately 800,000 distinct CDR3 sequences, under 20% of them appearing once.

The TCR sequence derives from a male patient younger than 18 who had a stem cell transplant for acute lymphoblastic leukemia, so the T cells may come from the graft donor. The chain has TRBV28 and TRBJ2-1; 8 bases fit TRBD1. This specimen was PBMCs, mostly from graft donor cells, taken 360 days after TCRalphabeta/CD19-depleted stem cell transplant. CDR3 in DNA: TGTGCCAGCAGTTTTGGACAGGGTGGAGGCAATGAGCAGTTCTTC. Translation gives CASSFGQGGGNEQFF.